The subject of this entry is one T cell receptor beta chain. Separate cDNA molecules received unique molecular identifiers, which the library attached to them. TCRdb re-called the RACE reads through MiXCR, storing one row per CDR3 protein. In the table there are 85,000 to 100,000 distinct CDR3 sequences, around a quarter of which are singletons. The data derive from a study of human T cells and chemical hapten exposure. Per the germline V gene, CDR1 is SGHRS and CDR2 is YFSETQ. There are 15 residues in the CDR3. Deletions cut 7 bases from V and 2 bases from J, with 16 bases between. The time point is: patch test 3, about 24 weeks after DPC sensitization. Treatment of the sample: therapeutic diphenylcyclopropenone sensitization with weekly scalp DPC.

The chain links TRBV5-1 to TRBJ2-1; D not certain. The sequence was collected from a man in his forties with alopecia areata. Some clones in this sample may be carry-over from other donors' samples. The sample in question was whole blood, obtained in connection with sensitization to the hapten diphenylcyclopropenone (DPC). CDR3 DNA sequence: TGCGCCAGCGGGATGAGAGGTTCTACCTACAATGAGCAGTTCTTC. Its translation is CASGMRGSTYNEQFF.